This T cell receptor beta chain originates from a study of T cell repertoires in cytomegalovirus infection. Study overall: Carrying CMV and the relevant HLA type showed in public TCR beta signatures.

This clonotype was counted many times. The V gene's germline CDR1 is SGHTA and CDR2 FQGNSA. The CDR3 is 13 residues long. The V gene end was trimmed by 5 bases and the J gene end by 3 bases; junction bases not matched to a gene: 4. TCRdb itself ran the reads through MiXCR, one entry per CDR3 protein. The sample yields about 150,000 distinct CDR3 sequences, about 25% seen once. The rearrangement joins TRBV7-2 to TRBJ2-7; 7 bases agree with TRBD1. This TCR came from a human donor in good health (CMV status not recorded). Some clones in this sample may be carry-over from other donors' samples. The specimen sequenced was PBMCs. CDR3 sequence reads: CASSPWTGYEQYF. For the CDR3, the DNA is TGTGCCAGCAGCCCCTGGACAGGCTACGAGCAGTACTTC.